One sample yielded the 14 T cell receptor beta chains listed below, sequenced in a study of metastatic and nonmetastatic thyroid tumors. TCRdb reassembled clones from the PCR reads with MiXCR. The sample includes about 27,000 clones, over 12% seen only once; the top ten take approximately 14%. Patients underwent thyroid surgery, and none had received any treatment before it. Sequencing was done on a sample of blood. These receptors were collected from a male donor with papillary thyroid cancer or a benign thyroid nodule (not recorded which). Some clones in this sample may be carry-over from other donors' samples.

This clone occurred many times. This chain uses TRBV10-1 with TRBJ2-2; 8 nucleotides align to TRBD2. V was pared by 5 bases and J by 4 bases, with 0 bases of the junction left unmatched. The CDR3 covers 13 residues. Germline V CDR1 and CDR2: WNHNN, SYGVQD (reference sequence). The CDR3 DNA reads as TGCGCCAGCAGTAGCGGGGGCACCGGGGAGCTGTTTTTT. It specifies CASSSGGTGELFF.

In its sample, this clone was seen many times. Other DNA sequences in the same sample also yield this CDR3. DNA for the CDR3: TGTGCCTGGAGTGTGTTAACTGCAGGGGGCTACACCTTC. As protein: CAWSVLTAGGYTF. The V gene is TRBV30, the J gene TRBJ1-2; the D gene is possibly TRBD1 (5 bases). In germline, CDR1 is GTSNPN, CDR2 SVGIG (reference sequence). V lost 0 bases and J 8 bases, leaving 13 bases between the germline ends. This CDR3 has 13 residues. Together with reference TRBV30 and TRBJ1-2, the CDR3 gives the full variable domain: SQTIHQWPATLVQPVGSPLSLECTVEGTSNPNLYWYRQAAGRGLQLLFYSVGIGQISSEVPQNLSASRPQDRQFILSSKKLLLSDSGFYLCAWSVLTAGGYTFGSGTRLTVV.

This clone was counted ten times or more. The chain links TRBV6-1 to TRBJ2-1, with 11 bases that match TRBD1. Germline CDR1 and CDR2: MNHNS and SASEGT. This CDR3 has 15 amino acids. The trim removed 6 bases at V and 7 bases at J, leaving 8 bases unmatched. CDR3 in amino acids: CASRKGDRGLNEQFF. Written as DNA, the CDR3 is TGTGCCAGCAGAAAAGGGGACAGGGGGTTAAATGAGCAGTTCTTC.

This clone was seen repeatedly, ten times or more. The chain recombines TRBV10-1 with TRBJ2-1, with TRBD2 identical over 13 bases. Trimming cost V 6 bases and J 5 bases; bases outside gene matches: 10. The germline gives CDR1 WNHNN, CDR2 SYGVQD (reference sequence). This CDR3 spans 17 amino acids. The CDR3 DNA follows: TGCGCCAGCAGGGAAGGACTAGCGGGAGCCGGTAACAATGAGCAGTTCTTC. Translation: CASREGLAGAGNNEQFF.

On this clone: Other DNA sequences in this sample translate to the same CDR3. This chain connects TRBV11-1 to TRBJ2-3, with a possible D match to TRBD2 (5 bases). Trimming left V 5 bases short and J 15 bases short, with 30 bases between. This CDR3 region has 16 residues. CDR1 and CDR2 from the germline V gene are SGHAT and FQDESV (reference sequence). DNA of the CDR3: TGTGCCAGCAGCCCGGGGAGTGGGTCTAGCACAGATACGCGTTATTTT. It specifies CASSPGSGSSTDTRYF.

This clone was seen many times. The chain is built from TRBV12-3 or TRBV12-4 and TRBJ2-2, with TRBD2 identical over 15 bases. Trimming at V came to 3 bases and at J to 5 bases, leaving 4 bases not matched to a gene. There are 17 residues in the CDR3. The CDR3 DNA sequence: TGTGCCAGCAGTTTGGGACTAGCGGGGGGCGGGACCGGGGAGCTGTTTTTT. It encodes CASSLGLAGGGTGELFF.

This clone came up a few times. A much larger clone lies one base from this, so it may be a read error. The chain has TRBV2 and TRBJ2-3; 12 nucleotides align to TRBD2. Germline V gene lookup returns CDR1 SNHLY and CDR2 FYNNEI. The CDR3 length is 14 residues. The junction had 1 base not matched to a gene; V was cut back by 5 bases and J by 4 bases. The CDR3, as DNA: TGTGCCAGCAGTACTAGCGGGGGGTCAGATACGCAGTATTTT. Translation: CASSTSGGSDTQYF.

This clone was recorded at least ten times. V usage is TRBV19 and J usage is TRBJ1-2; TRBD1 is a possible D gene (6 bases). V lost 5 bases and J 6 bases, leaving 16 bases between the germline ends. CDR1 and CDR2 from the germline V gene are LNHDA and SQIVND (reference sequence). The CDR3 has 14 residues. This CDR3 reads CASSLTGMGNGYTF. The CDR3 DNA is TGTGCCAGTAGTCTCACAGGGATGGGAAATGGCTACACCTTC. The entire variable domain, with the rest obtained from reference TRBV19 and TRBJ1-2, is as follows: DGGITQSPKYLFRKEGQNVTLSCEQNLNHDAMYWYRQDPGQGLRLIYYSQIVNDFQKGDIAEGYSVSREKKESFPLTVTSAQKNPTAFYLCASSLTGMGNGYTFGSGTRLTVV.

This clone is categorized as medium-sized. The V gene is TRBV10-3, the J gene TRBJ2-1, with 8 bases that match TRBD2. V lost 8 bases and J lost 4; bases outside the gene matches: 10. The germline CDR1 and CDR2 sequences are ENHRY and SYGVKD. The CDR3 is 15 amino acids. CDR3 in amino acids: CAIAEGLVSYNEQFF. CDR3 coding DNA: TGTGCCATCGCGGAGGGACTAGTGAGTTACAATGAGCAGTTCTTC.

This clone showed up many times. This chain joins TRBV6-1 and TRBJ2-5; D is undetermined. The CDR3 covers 12 residues. V lost 4 bases, J lost 5 bases, and 8 bases lay in between. Germline V gives CDR1 MNHNS, CDR2 SASEGT. The CDR3 coding sequence is TGTGCCAGCAGTGCCCAGTCCGAGACCCAGTACTTC. Amino acid sequence: CASSAQSETQYF.

In its sample, this clone was seen many times. The genes are TRBV20-1 and TRBJ2-3; 10 nucleotides match TRBD2. Trimming cost V 4 bases and J 0 bases; bases outside gene matches: 10. The CDR3 covers 17 residues. CDR1 and CDR2 from the germline V gene are DFQATT and SNEGSKA (reference sequence). This CDR3 reads CSAISPWTSGSTDTQYF. CDR3 sequence (DNA): TGCAGTGCTATCTCCCCATGGACTAGCGGCAGCACAGATACGCAGTATTTT.

This clone was seen at least ten times. The chain recombines TRBV6-1 with TRBJ2-5, with a weak D call TRBD2 (5 bases). The CDR3 consists of 14 residues. Looked up from germline, CDR1 is MNHNS and CDR2 is SASEGT. The V and J ends lost 7 bases and 7 bases respectively, with 19 bases between them. The DNA for the CDR3 is TGTGCCAGCAACCAAGCGGCCAATGAGGGGACCCAGTACTTC. Translating it yields CASNQAANEGTQYF.

Many counts were recorded for this clone. The chain couples TRBV29-1 to TRBJ1-1; tentative D call: TRBD1 (6 bases). With 5 bases removed from V and 2 bases from J, the gap between germline ends came to 15 bases. CDR1 and CDR2 (germline): SQVTM, ANQGSEA. There are 14 residues in the CDR3. The CDR3 DNA reads TGCAGCGTTATATTAGGGACAAGTAACACTGAAGCTTTCTTT. Translation gives CSVILGTSNTEAFF.

This chain links TRBV3-1 with TRBJ1-6; TRBD1 aligns across 8 bases. V lost 4 bases to trimming and J lost 10 bases; unmatched junction nucleotides: 6. The germline CDR1 and CDR2 sequences are LGHDT and YNNKEL (reference sequence). The CDR3 spans 14 residues. For the CDR3, the DNA is TGTGCCAGCAGCCCCAGGGGGCAGAACTCACCCCTCCACTTT. Translating it yields CASSPRGQNSPLHF.